The 14 T cell receptor beta chains below were found in one sample sequenced in a study of OX40 agonist ivuxolimab in advanced cancers. Some clones are missing from TCRdb's copy, which holds only in-frame ones; the method was immunoSEQ multiplex PCR. The sample has approximately 40,000 clones; roughly 80% are singletons. Material: CD4+ or CD8+ T cells sorted from blood, obtained in a trial of the OX40 agonist ivuxolimab. These receptors originate from an adult with an advanced solid tumor such as melanoma, head and neck, liver or kidney cancer.

This chain joins TRBV28 and TRBJ1-4, with 7 bases lining up with TRBD1. The CDR3 is made up of 16 amino acids. J lost 7 bases, V lost 5 bases, and 13 bases had no gene match. Germline V gene lookup returns CDR1 MDHEN and CDR2 SYDVKM. CDR3 amino acids: CASSPGTAKWGEKLFF. For the CDR3, the DNA is TGTGCCAGCAGTCCCGGGACAGCAAAATGGGGTGAAAAACTGTTTTTT.

This clone was detected only once. The chain employs TRBV7-9 and TRBJ2-7, with TRBD2 matching 7 bases. The CDR3 extends over 15 amino acids. V shed 6 bases and J 0 bases; nucleotides not matched to a gene: 8. Germline V gene sequence: CDR1 SEHNR, CDR2 FQNEAQ (reference sequence). CDR3 bases: TGTGCCAGCAGTTCCACTAGCGCCAGCTCCTACGAGCAGTACTTC. Amino acids: CASSSTSASSYEQYF.

The rearrangement uses TRBV5-1 and TRBJ2-5; D not certain. V was pared by 7 bases and J by 5 bases, with 18 bases between. The CDR3 spans 14 residues. The germline gives CDR1 SGHRS, CDR2 YFSETQ. CDR3 in amino acids: CASSMGGDQETQYF. The CDR3, as DNA: TGCGCCAGCTCCATGGGCGGTGATCAGGAGACCCAGTACTTC.

V gene TRBV9 combines with J gene TRBJ2-5; TRBD2 is a possible D gene (7 bases). CDR1 and CDR2 from the germline V gene are SGDLS and YYNGEE. Trimming pared 2 bases from V and 4 bases from J, leaving 18 bases between. This CDR3 spans 16 amino acids. As DNA, the CDR3 is TGTGCCAGCAGCGTTCTCATGGGGGCGGGAGCAGAGACCCAGTACTTC. Translated, it gives CASSVLMGAGAETQYF.

The rearrangement uses TRBV15 and TRBJ1-1; D is perhaps TRBD1 (6 bases). Trimming removed 7 bases at V and 2 bases at J, with 11 bases between. Looked up from germline, CDR1 is LNHNV and CDR2 is YYDKDF (reference sequence). There are 13 residues in the CDR3. CDR3 amino acids: CATTRQANTEAFF. CDR3 coding DNA: TGTGCCACCACCCGACAGGCCAACACTGAAGCTTTCTTT.

The chain employs TRBV29-1 and TRBJ1-2; TRBD1 matches 7 bases. In germline, CDR1 is SQVTM, CDR2 ANQGSEA. J gave up 3 bases and V 3 bases, and 4 bases lay outside the gene matches. This CDR3 region has 13 residues. The CDR3 protein is CSVDGQGDYGYTF. DNA of the CDR3: TGCAGCGTTGATGGGCAGGGGGACTATGGCTACACCTTC. The full variable domain, rest sourced from reference TRBV29-1 and TRBJ1-2, is SAVISQKPSRDICQRGTSLTIQCQVDSQVTMMFWYRQQPGQSLTLIATANQGSEATYESGFVIDKFPISRPNLTFSTLTVSNMSPEDSSIYLCSVDGQGDYGYTFGSGTRLTVV.

The chain carries TRBV27 and TRBJ1-1; tentatively, D is TRBD1 (5 bases). V lost 2 bases to trimming and J lost 1 base, with 17 bases between them. Looked up from germline, CDR1 is MNHEY and CDR2 is SMNVEV (reference sequence). The CDR3 spans 17 residues. CDR3 DNA: TGTGCCAGCAGTTTACTCCCCAGGGTTGAATCGAACACTGAAGCTTTCTTT. As protein: CASSLLPRVESNTEAFF.

This chain uses TRBV7-8 with TRBJ2-3; D call uncertain. The CDR3 covers 14 residues. The V end lost 1 base, the J end lost 2 bases, and 7 bases lay between the germline ends. Germline V gene data show CDR1 as SGHVS and CDR2 as FQNEAQ. The CDR3 DNA sequence: TGTGCCAGCAGCTTAGGTGGTTTCACAGATACGCAGTATTTT. It yields the protein CASSLGGFTDTQYF.

The chain has TRBV15 and TRBJ2-7, with D perhaps TRBD1 (5 bases). The CDR3 runs 15 residues. Trimming took 0 bases from V and 0 from J, leaving 9 bases between them. The germline V gene has CDR1 LNHNV and CDR2 YYDKDF (reference sequence). In DNA form, the CDR3 reads TGTGCCACCAGCAGAGAGAGACAGCTCTCCTACGAGCAGTACTTC. Translation: CATSRERQLSYEQYF.

The chain links TRBV28 to TRBJ1-3; 7 bases are a match to TRBD1. Trimming removed 3 bases from V and 0 bases from J; junction bases left unmatched: 5. CDR3 size: 16 residues. Germline values: CDR1 MDHEN, CDR2 SYDVKM. CDR3 coding DNA: TGTGCCAGCAGTTTGGGACAGTTGAGCTCTGGAAACACCATATATTTT. It codes for CASSLGQLSSGNTIYF.

This chain joins TRBV5-4 and TRBJ1-6; TRBD1 is a possible D gene (5 bases). From germline, CDR1 is SGHNT and CDR2 YYREEE (reference sequence). V shed 4 bases and J shed 9 bases, with 17 bases lying between them. The CDR3 has 15 amino acids. The CDR3 nucleotides are TGTGCCAGCAGCGACCGGGACCCAGCAATTTCACCCCTCCACTTT. Protein product: CASSDRDPAISPLHF.

J is TRBJ1-2 and V is TRBV5-4; 9 bases are a match to TRBD1. There are 15 residues in the CDR3. After removal of 4 bases from V and 6 bases from J, the junction contained 10 bases not matched to a gene. Germline values: CDR1 SGHNT, CDR2 YYREEE (reference sequence). The CDR3 nucleotides are TGTGCCAGCAGCCCCGTCTCTCGGACAGGGGATGGCTACACCTTC. The encoded protein is CASSPVSRTGDGYTF.

The chain carries TRBV6-5 and TRBJ2-6; D is unresolved. With 11 bases removed from V and 1 base from J, the gap between germline ends came to 6 bases. The length of the CDR3 is 12 residues. The germline CDR1 and CDR2 sequences are MNHEY and SVGAGI. Written as DNA, the CDR3 is TGTGCCTCTATTTCTGGGGCCAACGTCCTGACTTTC. It is translated as CASISGANVLTF.

The chain links TRBV27 to TRBJ2-5; the D gene could be TRBD1 or TRBD2 (5 bases each). The CDR3 is 13 amino acids. Looked up from germline, CDR1 is MNHEY and CDR2 is SMNVEV (reference sequence). V was pared by 1 base and J by 5 bases, with 8 bases between. The CDR3 DNA sequence: TGTGCCAGCAGTTTATATTGGGGGGAGACCCAGTACTTC. It yields the protein CASSLYWGETQYF.